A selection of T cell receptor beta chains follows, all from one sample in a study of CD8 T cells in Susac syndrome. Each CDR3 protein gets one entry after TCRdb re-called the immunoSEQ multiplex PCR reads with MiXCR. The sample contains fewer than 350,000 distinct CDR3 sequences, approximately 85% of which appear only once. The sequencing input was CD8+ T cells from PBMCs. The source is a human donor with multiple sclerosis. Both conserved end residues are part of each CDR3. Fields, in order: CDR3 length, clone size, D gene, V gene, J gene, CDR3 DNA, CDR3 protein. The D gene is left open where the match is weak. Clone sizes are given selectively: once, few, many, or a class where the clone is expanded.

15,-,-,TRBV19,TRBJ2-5,TGTGCCAGTAGTATAGTTGGGACCGACGGGGAGACCCAGTACTTC,CASSIVGTDGETQYF
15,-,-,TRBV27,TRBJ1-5,TGTGCCAGCAGTTTTGCCGGCCATAGCAATCAGCCCCAGCATTTT,CASSFAGHSNQPQHF
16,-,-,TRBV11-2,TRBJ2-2,TGTGCCAGCAGCTTAGTAGCCAGCCCGAACACCGGGGAGCTGTTTTTT,CASSLVASPNTGELFF
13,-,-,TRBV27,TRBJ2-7,TGTGCCAGCAGCGAAGACGTAGGCTACGAGCAGTACTTC,CASSEDVGYEQYF
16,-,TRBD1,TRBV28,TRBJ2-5,TGTGCCAGCAGTTCACCGGGACAGGCCGTCCAAGAGACCCAGTACTTC,CASSSPGQAVQETQYF
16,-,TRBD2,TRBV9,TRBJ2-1,TGTGCCAGCAGCGTAGTCGCAGCGGGAGGGCTGGTTGAGCAGTTCTTC,CASSVVAAGGLVEQFF
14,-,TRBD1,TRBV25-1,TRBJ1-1,TGTGCCAGCAGGATGGGACAGCCAAGAGGGGAAGCTTTCTTT,CASRMGQPRGEAFF
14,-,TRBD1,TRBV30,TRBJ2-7,TGTGCCTGGACCACCGGGACAGGCGTGTTGGAGCAGTACTTC,CAWTTGTGVLEQYF
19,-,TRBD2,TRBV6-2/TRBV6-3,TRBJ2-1,TGTGCCAGCAATGACCCGGGACTAGGCCCTTGGAGCTCCTACAATGAGCAGTTCTTC,CASNDPGLGPWSSYNEQFF
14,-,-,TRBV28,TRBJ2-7,TGTGCCAGCAGTTTCGAGGTCAGGTCCTACGAGCAGTACTTC,CASSFEVRSYEQYF
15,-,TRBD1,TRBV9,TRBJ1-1,TGTGCCAGCAGCTTCCGGGACAGGGGGCGAACTGAAGCTTTCTTT,CASSFRDRGRTEAFF
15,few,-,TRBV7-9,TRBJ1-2,TGTGCCAGCAGCTTACGGCCCACGCACTACTATGGCTACACCTTC,CASSLRPTHYYGYTF
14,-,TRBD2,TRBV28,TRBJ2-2,TGTGCCATCGGGAGGGGGATTTACACCGGGGAGCTGTTTTTT,CAIGRGIYTGELFF
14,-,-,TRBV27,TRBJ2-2,TGTGCCAGCAGTTTATCCGGTTATGCCGGGGAGCTGTTTTTT,CASSLSGYAGELFF
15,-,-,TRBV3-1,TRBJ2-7,TGTGCCAGCACCACTGGAACAGGGCAATTCAACGAGCAGTACTTC,CASTTGTGQFNEQYF
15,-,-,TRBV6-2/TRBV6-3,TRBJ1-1,TGTGCCAGCAGTTACTCCGCCGGACTGAACACTGAAGCTTTCTTT,CASSYSAGLNTEAFF
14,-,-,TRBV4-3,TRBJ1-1,TGCGCCAGCAGCCAAGATCGAACGAACACTGAAGCTTTCTTT,CASSQDRTNTEAFF
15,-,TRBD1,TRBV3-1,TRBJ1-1,TGTGCCAGCAACGATAATACAGGGGGATACACTGAAGCTTTCTTT,CASNDNTGGYTEAFF
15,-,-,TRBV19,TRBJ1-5,TGTGCCAGTAGTCACCGGACAGTGGGCAATCAGCCCCAGCATTTT,CASSHRTVGNQPQHF
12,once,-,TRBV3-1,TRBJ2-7,TGTGCCAGCAGCCGGGACCTCGGGGAGCAGTACTTC,CASSRDLGEQYF